This T cell receptor (beta chain) was retrieved from a study of blood T cell repertoires in COVID-19 (dated by TCRdb to 2020 to 2022). With regard to the full study: Collaborator samples came from the United States, Italy and Spain and covered acute and convalescent phases of COVID-19. The prospective study material was composed of cDNA or gDNA derived from T cells, B-cell-depleted T cells, or PBMCs. Subjects who had been exposed to COVID-19, were actively infected with it, or had recovered from it provided the deeply sampled blood TCRbeta repertoires that made up the dataset. The repertoires were made available in a free public database intended to serve as a resource for research on the immune response to SARS-CoV-2. The samples were drawn from two sources: the first 160 participants of the ongoing ImmuneRACE study, and over 1,000 subjects contributed by 6 global collaborators. Nearly every sample came with metadata listing a de-identified subject ID, COVID-19 status, age in years and sex. Where available, HLA class I and class II types were obtained from metadata supplied by the sample provider rather than from assay-based typing.

At one collaborating source in Seattle, patients were enrolled during active infection and were followed longitudinally through the course of disease. Collaborating institutions collected whole blood in K2EDTA tubes following their own protocols. Collaborator samples were shipped for TCRbeta analysis as frozen whole blood, isolated PBMCs, or DNA extracted from either sample type. General findings and caveats noted by the study authors: The quantity of clinical and demographic metadata differed by source and by participant and was supplied without curation.

TCRbeta CDR3 regions were amplified from genomic DNA using the immunoSEQ Assay, a bias-controlled multiplex PCR. In the paper's pipeline: The number of nucleated cells in each sample was estimated by amplification of reference gene primers within the assay. To quantify the absolute abundance of each unique TCRbeta CDR3 rearrangement, sequence reads were collapsed and filtered. Productive Simpson clonality was computed per sample as the square root of Simpson's diversity index over productive rearrangements. TCRdb carries this immuneACCESS record with in-frame sequences only. Its versions omit some clonotypes, under half of them owing to an unresolved V gene in the studies checked, with the rest unexplained. That table supplies the V and J calls and clone size; D and trimming were determined from the DNA. The sample data list roughly 300,000 clones, and around nine tenths of these were observed just once. The ten largest clones represent approximately 7.5% of the sample.

Worth noting for this clone: It lacks a known antigen. Base qualities are not recorded, but no much larger clone differs from it by a single base.

Trimming accounts for 3 bases at V and 6 bases at J, while the number of junction bases matched to no gene is 14. From the germline V gene, CDR1 is MGHRA and CDR2 is YSYEKL. Reading from cysteine to phenylalanine, the CDR3 counts 17 amino acids. The entry retains the CDR3 DNA only, 51 bases that are in frame from base 1. The sequence is built from TRBV4-1 and TRBJ2-1, with 7 bases in between that match TRBD2. The TCR comes from a woman in her twenties or thirties with COVID-19, enrolled during active disease. The sequenced sample consisted of peripheral blood. The DNA sequence is TGCGCCAGCAGCCAGCCGGGAGGTAGCGGGTTAGGCAATGAGCAGTTCTTC. Translated, this is CASSQPGGSGLGNEQFF.